This passage covers 32 T cell receptor beta chains from one sample sequenced in a study of T cells in Graves' hyperthyroidism and ophthalmopathy. Regions amplified from RNA transcripts were the TCR beta CDR3 regions. The study used the HTBI primer set for a first-round RT-PCR of the TCR CDR3. TCRdb used MiXCR to reprocess the multiplex PCR reads, holding one entry per CDR3 protein. The sample carries hundreds of thousands of distinct CDR3 sequences, more than 15% recorded once. Sequenced: blood. The source of these receptors is a woman younger than 35 with Graves' hyperthyroidism.

This clonotype was seen ten or more times. The V gene is TRBV20-1, the J gene TRBJ2-1, with TRBD1 matching over 7 bases. This CDR3 is built from 14 residues. CDR1 is DFQATT and CDR2 is SNEGSKA in the germline V gene (reference sequence). J was trimmed by 7 bases and V by 5 bases; bases with no gene match: 11. CDR3 bases: TGCAGTGCTTCACAGGGGAACGAGGTGAATGAGCAGTTCTTC. Its protein is CSASQGNEVNEQFF.

V and J are TRBV11-2 and TRBJ1-2; TRBD1 matches 7 bases. The CDR3 has 15 amino acids. Germline V gives CDR1 SGHAT, CDR2 FQNNGV. V trimming: 5 bases; J trimming: 5 bases; junction bases outside the gene matches: 11. The CDR3 bases are TGTGCCAGCAGCCGCTTTGTCCCAGGGGGGTATGGCTACACCTTC. It codes for CASSRFVPGGYGYTF. The entire variable domain, with the rest obtained from reference TRBV11-2 and TRBJ1-2, is as follows: EAGVAQSPRYKIIEKRQSVAFWCNPISGHATLYWYQQILGQGPKLLIQFQNNGVVDDSQLPKDRFSAERLKGVDSTLKIQPAKLEDSAVYLCASSRFVPGGYGYTFGSGTRLTVV.

This clonotype was found many times. The rearrangement joins TRBV18 to TRBJ2-7; D might be TRBD2 (5 bases). V was trimmed by 2 bases and J by 9 bases, leaving 20 bases between them. The germline gives CDR1 KGHSH, CDR2 LQKENI. The CDR3 is made up of 15 amino acids. CDR3 in amino acids: CASSPAAGLRIGQYF. The CDR3 region has the DNA TGTGCCAGCTCACCAGCGGCAGGACTCCGAATTGGGCAGTACTTC.

The V call is TRBV27, the J call TRBJ2-2; TRBD2 matches 11 bases. The CDR3 contains 17 residues. CDR1 is MNHEY and CDR2 is SMNVEV in the germline V gene (reference sequence). Trimming took 5 bases from V and 8 from J; bases not matched to a gene: 13. The CDR3 spells CASSETSGRLVGGELFF. The CDR3 DNA follows: TGTGCCAGCAGTGAAACTAGCGGGAGATTGGTTGGTGGGGAGCTGTTTTTT.

This clonotype was picked up many times. The genes are TRBV5-1 and TRBJ2-1; possibly TRBD1 or TRBD2 for D (5 bases each). Germline loops: CDR1 SGHRS, CDR2 YFSETQ. The CDR3 extends over 18 amino acids. The ends were cut back, 4 bases at V and 0 bases at J, with 20 bases in the middle. This chain's CDR3 is CASSLYGAGDSSYNEQFF. DNA for the CDR3: TGCGCCAGCAGCCTATACGGGGCCGGGGATAGCTCCTACAATGAGCAGTTCTTC.

This clonotype has a count of ten or more. V gene TRBV11-2 combines with J gene TRBJ1-2, with 7 bases identical to TRBD1. The CDR3 has 14 amino acids. The V and J ends lost 3 bases and 8 bases, in that order; junction bases with no gene match: 9. Germline values: CDR1 SGHAT, CDR2 FQNNGV. The CDR3 loop is CASSFRATGDGYTF. In DNA, the CDR3 is TGTGCCAGCAGCTTTAGAGCTACAGGGGACGGCTACACCTTC. The full variable domain, rest sourced from reference TRBV11-2 and TRBJ1-2, is EAGVAQSPRYKIIEKRQSVAFWCNPISGHATLYWYQQILGQGPKLLIQFQNNGVVDDSQLPKDRFSAERLKGVDSTLKIQPAKLEDSAVYLCASSFRATGDGYTFGSGTRLTVV.

This clonotype appeared many times. The chain is built from TRBV3-1 and TRBJ2-1, with a weak D call TRBD1 (6 bases). Deletions cut 3 bases from V and 2 bases from J, with 11 bases between. CDR3 length equals 15 residues. Germline-derived CDR1 and CDR2 are LGHDT and YNNKEL (reference sequence). CDR3 nucleotides: TGTGCCAGCAGCCAGATTGGGACACCCTACAATGAGCAGTTCTTC. Translated, it gives CASSQIGTPYNEQFF.

The genes are TRBV6-1 and TRBJ2-7; 8 positions match TRBD1. CDR3 length equals 14 residues. Germline V gene data show CDR1 as MNHNS and CDR2 as SASEGT. After removal of 7 bases from V and 4 bases from J, the junction contained 9 bases not matched to a gene. CDR3 nucleotides: TGTGCCAGCAAAGGGGCAGGGGGCTCATACGAGCAGTACTTC. Amino acids: CASKGAGGSYEQYF.

This clonotype occurred many times. DNA of the CDR3: TGTGCCAGCTCACCTACGACCGGACAGGGCAATCAGCCCCAGCATTTT. Its protein product is CASSPTTGQGNQPQHF. This chain joins TRBV18 and TRBJ1-5; 7 bases map to TRBD1. V lost 3 bases and J lost 2; bases outside the gene matches: 7. Germline V CDR1 and CDR2: KGHSH, LQKENI. The CDR3 covers 16 residues.

The table lists this clonotype with many counts. The gene calls are TRBV3-1 and TRBJ1-5; D remains ambiguous. In germline, CDR1 is LGHDT, CDR2 YNNKEL (reference sequence). V lost 1 base, J lost 1 base, and 8 bases lay in between. This CDR3 comprises 15 residues. CDR3 bases: TGTGCCAGCAGCCAAGGTGTCAGCAGCAATCAGCCCCAGCATTTT. Translation: CASSQGVSSNQPQHF.

This sequence joins TRBV12-3 or TRBV12-4 and TRBJ1-5, with D possibly TRBD1 on 5 matching bases. The CDR3 is made up of 13 amino acids. Trimming removed 6 bases from V and 5 bases from J, with 11 bases in between. CDR3 sequence: CASSPGGYQPQHF. The CDR3 region has the DNA TGTGCCAGCAGCCCGGGGGGGTATCAGCCCCAGCATTTT.

This chain uses TRBV27 with TRBJ1-2; D is undetermined. V lost 6 bases and J 8 bases, leaving 13 bases between the germline ends. The CDR3 is made up of 12 amino acids. Germline V gene data show CDR1 as MNHEY and CDR2 as SMNVEV (reference sequence). DNA for the CDR3: TGTGCCAGCAGAAAGGGCGCGCTCGGCTACACCTTC. This encodes CASRKGALGYTF.

The chain uses TRBV19 and TRBJ1-5; 7 nucleotides align to TRBD1. The CDR3 sequence is 15 residues long. V was clipped by 5 bases and J by 3 bases; unmatched bases: 7. Germline values: CDR1 LNHDA, CDR2 SQIVND (reference sequence). The CDR3 DNA reads TGTGCCAGTAGTCCTCCGACAGGGCACAATCAGCCCCAGCATTTT. It specifies CASSPPTGHNQPQHF.

This clonotype was detected many times. The J gene is TRBJ1-2, the V gene TRBV2, with 8 bases lining up with TRBD1. After removal of 5 bases from V and 8 bases from J, the junction contained 4 bases not matched to a gene. The CDR3 has 12 residues. Germline CDR1 SNHLY, CDR2 FYNNEI. CDR3 sequence reads: CASSRQGKGYTF. In DNA form, the CDR3 reads TGTGCCAGCAGTAGACAGGGGAAGGGCTACACCTTC.

The table lists this clonotype with many counts. This CDR3 is CASSLGLAGGQFF. CDR3 bases: TGTGCCAGCAGCTTAGGTCTAGCCGGAGGGCAGTTCTTC. The V call is TRBV7-2, the J call TRBJ2-1, with D maybe TRBD2 (5 bases). CDR1 and CDR2 (germline): SGHTA, FQGNSA. This CDR3 is built from 13 residues. The V and J ends lost 1 base and 12 bases respectively, with 13 bases between them.

CDR3 in amino acids: CASSFPPLTGQNEKLFF. The DNA for the CDR3 is TGTGCCAGCAGTTTCCCTCCCCTGACAGGGCAAAATGAAAAACTGTTTTTT. This chain connects TRBV28 to TRBJ1-4, with TRBD1 matching 7 bases. The CDR3 covers 17 residues. Trimming cost V 3 bases and J 5 bases; bases outside gene matches: 12. Germline CDR1 and CDR2: MDHEN and SYDVKM.

This clonotype was seen at least ten times. V usage is TRBV7-6 and J usage is TRBJ1-5, with D perhaps TRBD1 (5 bases). Between the trimmed V and J ends, which lost 5 bases and 5 bases, there was a span of 13 bases. The germline V gene has CDR1 SGHVS and CDR2 FNYEAQ. This CDR3 region has 14 residues. The CDR3 sequence is CASSIRPGDQPQHF. As DNA, the CDR3 is TGTGCCAGCAGCATCAGGCCGGGGGATCAGCCCCAGCATTTT.

The chain combines TRBV20-1 with TRBJ2-7, with 9 bases fitting TRBD2. The V gene end was trimmed by 3 bases and the J gene end by 3 bases; junction bases not matched to a gene: 15. The length of the CDR3 is 17 residues. Germline values: CDR1 DFQATT, CDR2 SNEGSKA (reference sequence). The CDR3 loop is CSASEDIAIAGVYEQYF. The CDR3 nucleotides are TGCAGTGCTAGTGAAGATATTGCGATAGCGGGGGTCTACGAGCAGTACTTC.

In this sample, this clonotype turned up many times. The chain joins TRBV12-3 or TRBV12-4 to TRBJ1-1; 8 nucleotides line up with TRBD1. This CDR3 is built from 14 residues. The junction had 5 bases not matched to a gene; V was cut back by 5 bases and J by 3 bases. CDR3 protein: CASSEQGGYTEAFF. CDR3 in DNA: TGTGCCAGCAGTGAACAGGGGGGTTACACTGAAGCTTTCTTT.

In its sample, this clonotype was seen a few times. The gene calls are TRBV19 and TRBJ2-1; TRBD1 matches 7 bases. Trimming at V came to 1 base and at J to 8 bases, leaving 8 bases not matched to a gene. The CDR3 contains 15 residues. CDR1 LNHDA and CDR2 SQIVND come from the germline V gene (reference sequence). CDR3 nucleotide sequence: TGTGCCAGTAGTATAGCCCAAGACAGGGTTCATGAGCAGTTCTTC. The encoded protein is CASSIAQDRVHEQFF.

This clonotype appeared many times. The chain employs TRBV27 and TRBJ2-7; maybe TRBD2 (6 bases). There are 14 residues in the CDR3. Germline V gives CDR1 MNHEY, CDR2 SMNVEV (reference sequence). Trimming left V 6 bases short and J 5 bases short, with 17 bases between. This CDR3 is CASRQEGYNDEQYF. DNA of the CDR3: TGTGCCAGCAGACAGGAGGGCTACAACGACGAGCAGTACTTC.

A note on this clonotype: A clone one base away is much larger, so this may be a read error. The chain has TRBV28 and TRBJ1-5, with a tentative D call TRBD1 (5 bases). CDR1 is MDHEN, CDR2 SYDVKM, per germline. The CDR3 is 12 amino acids. Written as DNA, the CDR3 is TGTGCCAGCAGTTTTTCGGGGCAGCCCCACCATTTT. It yields the protein CASSFSGQPHHF. Variable domain in full (rest from reference TRBV28 and TRBJ1-5): DVKVTQSSRYLVKRTGEKVFLECVQDMDHENMFWYRQDPGLGLRLIYFSYDVKMKEKGDIPEGYSVSREKKERFSLILESASTNQTSMYLCASSFSGQPHHFGDGTRLSIL.

This rearrangement joins TRBV19 to TRBJ1-2; 10 bases map to TRBD1. J was trimmed by 7 bases and V by 9 bases; bases with no gene match: 11. This CDR3 region has 14 residues. CDR1 is LNHDA and CDR2 is SQIVND in the germline V gene (reference sequence). The CDR3 here is CASLGTGDAIGYTF. CDR3 bases: TGTGCCAGCCTCGGGACAGGGGATGCTATTGGCTACACCTTC.

The chain is built from TRBV11-2 and TRBJ2-7; the match to TRBD1 covers 8 bases. The CDR3 runs to 15 residues. V gave up 5 bases and J gave up 6 bases; unmatched junction bases: 12. CDR1 and CDR2 from the germline V gene are SGHAT and FQNNGV. The DNA for the CDR3 is TGTGCCAGCAGCCAACAGGGGGTTACCGACCCCGAGCAGTACTTC. Amino acid sequence: CASSQQGVTDPEQYF.

In this sample, this clonotype turned up a few times. This chain links TRBV10-2 with TRBJ1-5; D uncertain. The length of the CDR3 is 13 residues. The germline V gene has CDR1 WSHSY and CDR2 SAAADI. V was clipped by 2 bases and J by 5 bases, with 7 bases between them. This CDR3 is CASSEAVHQPQHF. CDR3 DNA sequence: TGCGCCAGCAGTGAGGCGGTTCATCAGCCCCAGCATTTT.

This clonotype was detected many times. This chain links TRBV3-1 with TRBJ1-2, with 7 bases fitting TRBD1. CDR1 is LGHDT and CDR2 is YNNKEL in the germline V gene (reference sequence). V trimming: 0 bases; J trimming: 6 bases; junction bases outside the gene matches: 7. The CDR3 loop spans 15 amino acids. This CDR3 reads CASSQDTAGGNGYTF. The DNA for the CDR3 is TGTGCCAGCAGCCAAGATACGGCAGGGGGTAATGGCTACACCTTC.

This clonotype has only a few counts. J is TRBJ2-7 and V is TRBV6-2 or TRBV6-3; D remains ambiguous. Trimming took 7 bases from V and 4 from J, leaving 17 bases between them. This CDR3 comprises 14 residues. Germline-derived CDR1 and CDR2 are MNHEY and SVGEGT. The chain's CDR3 is CASTPGVHRYEQYF. The DNA for the CDR3 is TGTGCCAGCACCCCAGGCGTCCACCGGTACGAGCAGTACTTC.

On this clonotype: A much larger clone lies a single base off, so this may be a read error. The genes are TRBV20-1 and TRBJ2-3; 7 bases agree with TRBD1. Germline loops: CDR1 DFQATT, CDR2 SNEGSKA (reference sequence). The CDR3 is 14 residues long. CDR3 in amino acids: CSATRQGYTDAQYF. The CDR3 DNA reads TGCAGTGCCACACGACAGGGCTACACAGATGCGCAGTATTTT.

The sample holds many counts of this clonotype. The chain joins TRBV11-3 to TRBJ2-1; D gene unclear. V lost 0 bases, J lost 7 bases, and 10 bases lay in between. CDR3 length equals 14 residues. Germline V gene data show CDR1 as SGHNT and CDR2 as YENEEA. The CDR3 bases are TGTGCCAGCAGCTTAGACGCCCCCAGTAATGAGCAGTTCTTC. Translating it yields CASSLDAPSNEQFF.

The chain links TRBV27 to TRBJ1-1; no clear D gene. Germline-derived CDR1 and CDR2 are MNHEY and SMNVEV (reference sequence). The CDR3 sequence is 13 residues long. The V and J ends lost 3 bases and 1 base respectively, with 6 bases between them. DNA for the CDR3: TGTGCCAGCAGTTTCAGGACGAACACTGAAGCTTTCTTT. This sequence encodes CASSFRTNTEAFF.

This clonotype has more than one count but fewer than ten. The V gene is TRBV29-1, the J gene TRBJ2-4; no reliable D call. The CDR3 is 17 residues long. Trimming took 5 bases from V and 0 from J, leaving 20 bases between them. Germline values: CDR1 SQVTM, CDR2 ANQGSEA. Here the CDR3 DNA reads TGCAGCGTTAAACTCCCACAGAACGACATAGCCAAAAACATTCAGTACTTC. Protein sequence: CSVKLPQNDIAKNIQYF.

This clonotype was observed many times. The rearrangement uses TRBV9 and TRBJ2-2; maybe TRBD1 (5 bases). Germline V gives CDR1 SGDLS, CDR2 YYNGEE. V was clipped by 1 base and J by 3 bases, with 10 bases between them. This CDR3 is 15 amino acids long. The CDR3: CASSVQGYDTGELFF. CDR3 in DNA: TGTGCCAGCAGCGTACAGGGATATGACACCGGGGAGCTGTTTTTT. Full variable domain (outside the CDR3, taken from reference TRBV9 and TRBJ2-2): DSGVTQTPKHLITATGQRVTLRCSPRSGDLSVYWYQQSLDQGLQFLIQYYNGEERAKGNILERFSAQQFPDLHSELNLSSLELGDSALYFCASSVQGYDTGELFFGEGSRLTVL.